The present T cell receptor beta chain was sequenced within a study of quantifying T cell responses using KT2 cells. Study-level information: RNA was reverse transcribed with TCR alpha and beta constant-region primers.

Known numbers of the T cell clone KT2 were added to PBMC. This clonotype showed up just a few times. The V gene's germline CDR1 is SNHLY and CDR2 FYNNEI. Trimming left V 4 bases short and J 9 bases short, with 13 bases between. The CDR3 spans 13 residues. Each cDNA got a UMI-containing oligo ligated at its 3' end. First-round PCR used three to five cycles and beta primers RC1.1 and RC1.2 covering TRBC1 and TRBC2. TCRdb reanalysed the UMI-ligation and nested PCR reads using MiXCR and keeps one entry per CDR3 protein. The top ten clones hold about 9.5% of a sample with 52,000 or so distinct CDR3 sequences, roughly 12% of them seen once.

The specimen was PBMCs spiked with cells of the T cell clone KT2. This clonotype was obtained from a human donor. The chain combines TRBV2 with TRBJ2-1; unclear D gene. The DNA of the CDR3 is TGTGCCAGCAGTGGTGCCGGGTGGGGTGAGCAGTTCTTC. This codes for CASSGAGWGEQFF. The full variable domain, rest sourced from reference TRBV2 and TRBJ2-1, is EPEVTQTPSHQVTQMGQEVILRCVPISNHLYFYWYRQILGQKVEFLVSFYNNEISEKSEIFDDQFSVERPDGSNFTLKIRSTKLEDSAMYFCASSGAGWGEQFFGPGTRLTVL.